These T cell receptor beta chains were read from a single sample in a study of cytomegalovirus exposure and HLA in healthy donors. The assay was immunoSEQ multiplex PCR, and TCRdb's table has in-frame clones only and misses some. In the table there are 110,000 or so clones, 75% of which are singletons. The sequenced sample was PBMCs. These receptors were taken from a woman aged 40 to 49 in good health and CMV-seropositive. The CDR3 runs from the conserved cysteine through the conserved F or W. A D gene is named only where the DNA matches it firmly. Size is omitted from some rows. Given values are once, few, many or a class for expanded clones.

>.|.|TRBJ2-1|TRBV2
CASSRLLWGQDNEQFF
TGTGCCAGCAGTCGGTTGCTGTGGGGCCAAGACAATGAGCAGTTCTTC
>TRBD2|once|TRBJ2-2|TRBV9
CASSPRAGGNTGELFF
TGTGCCAGCAGCCCCCGAGCGGGAGGGAACACCGGGGAGCTGTTTTTT
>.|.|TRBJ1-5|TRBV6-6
CASSPLEQPQHF
TGTGCCAGCAGCCCCCTTGAGCAGCCCCAGCATTTT
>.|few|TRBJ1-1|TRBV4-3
CASSAGLGGTEAFF
TGCGCCAGCAGCGCGGGTCTTGGAGGCACTGAAGCTTTCTTT
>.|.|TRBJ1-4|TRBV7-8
CASSGGQISEKLFF
TGTGCCAGCAGCGGCGGCCAGATCTCTGAAAAACTGTTTTTT
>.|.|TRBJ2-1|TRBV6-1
CASRGVVNEQFF
TGTGCCAGCAGAGGAGTGGTCAATGAGCAGTTCTTC
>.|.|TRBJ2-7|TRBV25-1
CASSESGEVSYEQYF
TGTGCCAGCAGTGAATCGGGGGAGGTCTCCTACGAGCAGTACTTC
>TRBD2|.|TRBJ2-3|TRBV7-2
CASSLAPGLAGTDTQYF
TGTGCCAGCAGCTTAGCGCCGGGACTAGCGGGCACAGATACGCAGTATTTT
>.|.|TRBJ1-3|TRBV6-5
CASSLDSRNTIYF
TGTGCCAGCAGCCTCGACAGCAGAAACACCATATATTTT
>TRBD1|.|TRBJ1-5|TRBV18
CASSPGQDQPQHF
TGTGCCAGCTCCCCAGGACAGGATCAGCCCCAGCATTTT
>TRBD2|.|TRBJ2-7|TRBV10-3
CAIRLAGGEEQYF
TGTGCCATCAGACTAGCGGGAGGGGAAGAGCAGTACTTC
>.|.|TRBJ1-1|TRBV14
CASSQDMNTEAFF
TGTGCCAGCAGCCAAGATATGAACACTGAAGCTTTCTTT
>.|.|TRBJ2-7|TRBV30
CAWIQSGVEQYF
TGTGCCTGGATACAATCAGGGGTAGAGCAGTACTTC
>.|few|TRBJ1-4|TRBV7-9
CASSSLTGGDEKLFF
TGTGCCAGCAGCTCCTTGACAGGAGGTGATGAAAAACTGTTTTTT
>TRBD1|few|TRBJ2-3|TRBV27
CASSPRKGQSPRGTDTQYF
TGTGCCAGCAGTCCACGAAAGGGACAGTCCCCGAGAGGCACAGATACGCAGTATTTT
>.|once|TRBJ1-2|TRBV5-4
CASSSGYGYTF
TGTGCCAGCAGCTCGGGGTATGGCTACACCTTC
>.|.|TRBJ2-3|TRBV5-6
CASSLGQMVRDTQYF
TGTGCCAGCAGCTTGGGTCAAATGGTGCGAGATACGCAGTATTTT
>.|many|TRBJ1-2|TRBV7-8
CASSSDTGSNYGYTF
TGTGCCAGCAGCTCAGATACAGGGAGCAACTATGGCTACACCTTC
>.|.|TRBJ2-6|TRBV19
CASSNNPTGEGMISGANVLTF
TGTGCCAGTAGCAATAATCCGACAGGGGAGGGAATGATATCTGGGGCCAACGTCCTGACTTTC
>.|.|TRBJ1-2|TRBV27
CASSSDSSYGYTF
TGTGCCAGCAGTTCGGACAGTTCCTATGGCTACACCTTC
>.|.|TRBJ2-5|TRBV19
CASIGELQETQYF
TGTGCCAGTATTGGGGAGTTACAAGAGACCCAGTACTTC
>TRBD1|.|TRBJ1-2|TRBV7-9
CASSPGTVYYGYTF
TGTGCCAGCAGCCCCGGGACAGTTTACTATGGCTACACCTTC